The rows below give T cell receptor beta chains drawn from one sample of a study of Ad26.COV2.S vaccination and SARS-CoV-2 variants. Data came from immunoSEQ multiplex PCR; TCRdb stores just in-frame clones and leaves some out. The repertoire has approximately 410,000 clones, around 89% of them found once; the top ten carry roughly 4%. The sample was peripheral blood, taken in a trial of Ad26.COV2.S vaccine versus placebo. All receptors derive from a person aged 18-60 years who received the Ad26.COV2.S COVID-19 vaccine or a placebo. CDR3s include the opening cysteine and the closing phenylalanine or tryptophan. The order of the fields is clone size, J gene, V gene, D gene, CDR3 DNA, CDR3 protein. The D gene is left open where the match is weak. Clone size, where shown, is once, few, many, or a class for clones that have expanded.

clone_size: -; j_call: TRBJ2-6; v_call: TRBV19; d_call: -; cdr3_nt: TGTGCCAGTAGTATCCAGGGTACTGGGGCCAACGTCCTGACTTTC; cdr3_aa: CASSIQGTGANVLTF
clone_size: -; j_call: TRBJ2-2; v_call: TRBV10-3; d_call: -; cdr3_nt: TGTGCCGCGGGCCGACCTAGGCAAAGGTGGGAGCTGTTTTTT; cdr3_aa: CAAGRPRQRWELFF
clone_size: few; j_call: TRBJ2-5; v_call: TRBV3-1/TRBV3-2; d_call: -; cdr3_nt: TGTGCCTCAGCTTACAGTGGGACCCAGTACTTC; cdr3_aa: CASAYSGTQYF
clone_size: -; j_call: TRBJ1-6; v_call: TRBV4-1; d_call: -; cdr3_nt: TGCGCCAGCAGCCAATGGGGCTTCGACACGAGCTCCTATAATTCACCCCTCCACTTT; cdr3_aa: CASSQWGFDTSSYNSPLHF
clone_size: -; j_call: TRBJ2-5; v_call: TRBV14; d_call: TRBD1; cdr3_nt: TGTGCCAGCAGCCAAGGGACAGGGGCTTTGTACCAAGAGACCCAGTACTTC; cdr3_aa: CASSQGTGALYQETQYF
clone_size: once; j_call: TRBJ2-3; v_call: TRBV5-6; d_call: -; cdr3_nt: TGTGCCAGCAGCAACGCAGGGGGCACAGATACGCAGTATTTT; cdr3_aa: CASSNAGGTDTQYF
clone_size: -; j_call: TRBJ2-1; v_call: TRBV27; d_call: -; cdr3_nt: TGTGCCAGCAGTCCCCGAAACCCCAGGGGCTACAATGAGCAGTTCTTC; cdr3_aa: CASSPRNPRGYNEQFF
clone_size: -; j_call: TRBJ1-4; v_call: TRBV5-6; d_call: -; cdr3_nt: TGTGCCAGCAGCTTGCACGCCGAAAAACTGTTTTTT; cdr3_aa: CASSLHAEKLFF
clone_size: -; j_call: TRBJ2-3; v_call: TRBV3-1/TRBV3-2; d_call: TRBD2; cdr3_nt: TGTGCCAGCAGCCAAGAGAGGATGAGACTAGCGGGGGGGCCTGGGGATTTT; cdr3_aa: CASSQERMRLAGGPGDF
clone_size: -; j_call: TRBJ2-3; v_call: TRBV5-6; d_call: TRBD2; cdr3_nt: TGTGCCAGCAGCTTGGTGGTCCGGCAAGCGGGGGTTAGCACAGATACGCAGTATTTT; cdr3_aa: CASSLVVRQAGVSTDTQYF
clone_size: once; j_call: TRBJ2-6; v_call: TRBV7-9; d_call: -; cdr3_nt: TGTGCCAGCAGCTTCGCGGGGACTGGGGACAACGTCCTGACTTTC; cdr3_aa: CASSFAGTGDNVLTF
clone_size: -; j_call: TRBJ2-7; v_call: TRBV5-6; d_call: TRBD2; cdr3_nt: TGTGCCAGCAGCGATGGACTAGCGGGGAGCGAGCAGTACTTC; cdr3_aa: CASSDGLAGSEQYF
clone_size: -; j_call: TRBJ1-2; v_call: TRBV9; d_call: -; cdr3_nt: TGTGCCAGCAGCCCGGTCCTTAACTATGGCTACACCTTC; cdr3_aa: CASSPVLNYGYTF
clone_size: -; j_call: TRBJ1-2; v_call: TRBV30; d_call: -; cdr3_nt: TGTGCCTGGAGTCGAGAAGCTAACTATGGCTACACCTTC; cdr3_aa: CAWSREANYGYTF
clone_size: -; j_call: TRBJ1-4; v_call: TRBV2; d_call: TRBD1; cdr3_nt: TGTGCCAGCGGTGGGACAGGTGAAAAACTGTTTTTT; cdr3_aa: CASGGTGEKLFF
clone_size: once; j_call: TRBJ2-5; v_call: TRBV29-1; d_call: -; cdr3_nt: TGCAGCGTTGAAAGGGGAGAGACCCAGTACTTC; cdr3_aa: CSVERGETQYF